Shown below are 4 T cell receptor beta chains from a single sample sequenced in a study of blood T cells in healthy people across ages (dated by TCRdb to the mid-2010s). The library was generated by 5' RACE. Sequencing used an Illumina HiSeq 2500. A second about 7 to 12 cycle PCR used a sample-barcoded 5' primer and a J-beta primer mix. The public reads were reanalyzed by TCRdb: fastp trimming at Q25, MiXCR alignment, in-frame beta chains only. Each entry merges the rows of one CDR3 protein and shows their most common DNA and genes. The sample table contains 1.5 million to 2 million distinct CDR3 sequences; only one count was recorded for approximately 50% of them. Around 2.1% of the sample goes to the ten largest clones. Sequenced material: blood. These receptors all stem from a woman aged 40 to 55 in good health.

In this sample, this clonotype turned up once. The chain employs TRBV6-5 and TRBJ1-5; D uncertain. Trimming removed 0 bases at V and 2 bases at J, with 8 bases between. Germline V gene data show CDR1 as MNHEY and CDR2 as SVGAGI. The CDR3 extends over 15 amino acids. The CDR3 region is CASSYSSLGNQPQHF. The DNA for the CDR3 is TGTGCCAGCAGTTACTCGAGTCTGGGCAATCAGCCCCAGCATTTT.

The CDR3 protein is CASSEQGVSKETQYF. DNA of the CDR3: TGTGCCAGCAGCGAACAGGGGGTCTCTAAAGAGACCCAGTACTTC. The rearrangement links TRBV7-2 to TRBJ2-5; 8 bases are a match to TRBD1. The CDR3 consists of 15 residues. Germline-derived CDR1 and CDR2 are SGHTA and FQGNSA. V shed 5 bases and J 3 bases; nucleotides not matched to a gene: 8.

The rearrangement joins TRBV29-1 to TRBJ2-5; TRBD1 is a possible D gene (6 bases). The CDR3 length is 15 residues. Germline CDR1 reads SQVTM; CDR2 reads ANQGSEA. V lost 7 bases to trimming and J lost 2 bases, with 20 bases between them. CDR3 protein: CSATASGQFQETQYF. The CDR3 nucleotides are TGCAGCGCTACAGCCTCGGGACAATTTCAAGAGACCCAGTACTTC.

This clonotype was counted between two and nine times. The chain combines TRBV28 with TRBJ1-4; D possibly corresponds to TRBD1 (6 bases). The length of the CDR3 is 14 residues. V was cut by 2 bases and J by 8 bases, with 12 bases left in between. Germline values: CDR1 MDHEN, CDR2 SYDVKM. The CDR3 spells CASSLTGTGEKLFF. CDR3 in DNA: TGTGCCAGCAGTTTAACAGGGACGGGCGAAAAACTGTTTTTT.